The 10 T cell receptor beta chains in this list originate from one sample, sequenced in a study of control samples from healthy donors and cancer patients. Clones were read by immunoSEQ multiplex PCR, and TCRdb kept only the in-frame ones, dropping some. The repertoire has more than 25,000 clones, approximately 95% of them found once; the top ten carry under 7%. The sequencing sample was made of blood. These TCRs come from a man aged 55-75 years in good health.

V gene TRBV5-1 combines with J gene TRBJ1-4; possible D gene TRBD1, 6 bases. The CDR3 is 14 amino acids. V was cut by 2 bases and J by 7 bases, with 12 bases left in between. The V gene's germline CDR1 is SGHRS and CDR2 YFSETQ. CDR3 residues: CASSLQGEVEKLFF. For the CDR3, the DNA is TGCGCCAGCAGCTTACAGGGCGAGGTTGAAAAACTGTTTTTT.

The chain employs TRBV7-8 and TRBJ2-7, with TRBD1 matching over 8 bases. J gave up 6 bases and V 2 bases, and 9 bases lay outside the gene matches. Looked up from germline, CDR1 is SGHVS and CDR2 is FQNEAQ. The CDR3 is made up of 15 amino acids. CDR3 in DNA: TGTGCCAGCAGCTTAAGGATCGGACAGGGTGGCGAGCAGTACTTC. Its translation: CASSLRIGQGGEQYF.

V usage is TRBV6-6 and J usage is TRBJ1-2; D is perhaps TRBD1 (6 bases). Germline-derived CDR1 and CDR2 are MNHNY and SVGAGI (reference sequence). The CDR3 is 14 amino acids. The V end was cut by 2 bases, the J end by 4 bases, with 11 bases between. In nucleotides, the CDR3 is TGTGCCAGCAGTTACAAAGCACAGGGCTATGGCTACACCTTC. Its translation: CASSYKAQGYGYTF.

The CDR3 bases are TGTGCCAGCAGTATTGGGGGGTTATATGGCTACACCTTC. Translating gives CASSIGGLYGYTF. The chain links TRBV28 to TRBJ1-2; D is perhaps TRBD1 (5 bases). Germline-derived CDR1 and CDR2 are MDHEN and SYDVKM. The length of the CDR3 is 13 residues. Trimming shortened V by 5 bases and J by 5 bases, and 12 bases separated the two germline ends.

V is TRBV10-2 and J is TRBJ1-5; 7 bases agree with TRBD1. CDR3 length: 15 residues. V lost 0 bases, J lost 2 bases, and 1 base stayed unmatched. Looked up from germline, CDR1 is WSHSY and CDR2 is SAAADI. Written as DNA, the CDR3 is TGCGCCAGCAGTGAGTCAGGGGGCCGCAATCAGCCCCAGCATTTT. It codes for CASSESGGRNQPQHF.

The gene calls are TRBV5-1 and TRBJ1-4; D remains ambiguous. The V gene's germline CDR1 is SGHRS and CDR2 YFSETQ. V lost 0 bases, J lost 6 bases, and 15 bases lay in between. The CDR3 consists of 16 residues. The CDR3 sequence is CASSLAAVGPYEKLFF. CDR3 nucleotide sequence: TGCGCCAGCAGCTTGGCCGCGGTTGGCCCCTATGAAAAACTGTTTTTT. Full variable domain (outside the CDR3, taken from reference TRBV5-1 and TRBJ1-4): KAGVTQTPRYLIKTRGQQVTLSCSPISGHRSVSWYQQTPGQGLQFLFEYFSETQRNKGNFPGRFSGRQFSNSRSEMNVSTLELGDSALYLCASSLAAVGPYEKLFFGSGTQLSVL.

The chain links TRBV9 to TRBJ1-5, with D possibly TRBD1 on 5 matching bases. V dropped 3 bases and J dropped 3 bases, with 10 bases sitting between them. The CDR3 length is 14 residues. Germline V gene sequence: CDR1 SGDLS, CDR2 YYNGEE. CDR3 amino acids: CASSDGALNQPQHF. The CDR3, as DNA: TGTGCCAGCAGCGATGGGGCCCTCAATCAGCCCCAGCATTTT.

This CDR3 is CAWSPFGSQNSPLHF. The CDR3 nucleotides read TGTGCCTGGAGCCCTTTCGGCAGTCAAAATTCACCCCTCCACTTT. This chain joins TRBV30 and TRBJ1-6; D not resolved. CDR1 and CDR2 (germline): GTSNPN, SVGIG (reference sequence). V was cut by 3 bases and J by 7 bases, with 16 bases left in between. This CDR3 comprises 15 residues.

The chain links TRBV18 to TRBJ1-1, with D uncertain. Germline values: CDR1 KGHSH, CDR2 LQKENI. The CDR3 sequence is 15 residues long. V was cut by 3 bases and J by 3 bases, with 14 bases left in between. The chain's CDR3 is CASSPLQSSDTEAFF. CDR3 coding DNA: TGTGCCAGCTCACCTCTACAGTCCTCGGACACTGAAGCTTTCTTT.

The chain has TRBV7-9 and TRBJ1-1, with a possible D match to TRBD1 (6 bases). This CDR3 is built from 14 residues. The V end was cut by 1 base, the J end by 4 bases, with 10 bases between. The germline gives CDR1 SEHNR, CDR2 FQNEAQ (reference sequence). CDR3 DNA sequence: TGTGCCAGCAGCTTAGGCAGGGGTAGCACTGAAGCTTTCTTT. Amino acids: CASSLGRGSTEAFF.